This record looks at one T cell receptor beta chain sequence and its context. This clonotype was found many times. Its antigen is not yet known. No quality values exist for individual bases; no much larger clone is one base distant. CDR1 and CDR2 (SNHLY, FYNNEI) derive from the germline V gene. The germline V and J ends show losses of 6 bases and 4 bases respectively, and no gene match explains 9 bases of the junction. From its cysteine to its phenylalanine, the CDR3 spans 16 amino acids. Left in the record is the CDR3 DNA by itself, 48 bases read in frame from the first base. The TCR beta CDR3 regions were amplified from RNA transcripts. The first round of RT-PCR for the TCR CDR3 was performed with the HTBI primer set and the Qiagen OneStep RT-PCR kit. Libraries were constructed in a second round of multiplex PCR, after which size selection and purification were carried out. The libraries were sequenced on an Illumina HiSeq2000 using paired-end 100 bp reads. The authors' pipeline ran thus. SOAPnuke was used to process the raw data, removing reads that contained adapters or uncalled bases, had a mean Phred below 15, or lacked an exact match to the constant primer or identifier. COPE v1.2.5 was used to merge the high-quality paired reads, and each unique nucleotide sequence was defined as a clonotype. MiTCR v1.1 was used to align the clonotypes against IMGT TRBV, TRBD and TRBJ reference segments. Only V-J combinations with frequency above 0.0001, covering 99% to 99.2% of repertoires, were analysed. The TCS score was defined as F50 (clonal expansion) divided by E x V (chaos), with BLOSUM62-based TCRdist calculated between CDR3 peptides within each V-J. Welch's t-statistics and random forest reduced around 550 V-J features to 10 to 15, which were used in a naive Bayes classifier (R e1071). Through fastp at Q25 and MiXCR, TCRdb rebuilt clones from the public reads, retaining in-frame beta chains. Rows merge per CDR3 protein into single entries with the most common DNA and genes. The V and J calls were determined by TCRdb, not by the authors. The sample records 550,000 to 600,000 distinct CDR3 sequences, approximately 15% of which are singletons. The top ten clonotypes cover more than 15% of the sample.

The data were obtained in a study of T cells in Graves' hyperthyroidism and ophthalmopathy (dated by TCRdb to the late 2010s). For the study in its entirety: Peripheral blood samples were taken at the time of initial diagnosis, prior to any treatment. To identify distinguishing TCR V-J signatures, a discovery cohort of some 99 patients was used, comprising fewer than 45 with Graves' ophthalmopathy and around 57 with stable Graves' hyperthyroidism. An independent validation cohort of 18 to 20 hyperthyroidism patients and 17 patients who later progressed to ophthalmopathy tested prospective prediction of ophthalmopathy. The approximately 100 discovery patients were randomly split 7:3 into training and test sets. In several Graves' hyperthyroidism patients, the study also compared T-cell repertoires from thyroid tissue with T-cell repertoires from blood. Once sampling was done, hyperthyroidism patients were given methimazole at a starting dose of 30 mg daily, whereas ophthalmopathy patients were given high-dose intravenous methylprednisolone. According to the paper, TCR Vbeta CDR3 sequencing was carried out on over 130 peripheral blood samples, which came from under 50 ophthalmopathy, some 73 hyperthyroidism and approximately 17 progressor patients.

What the authors observed across the whole study: In validation, the model predicted progression to ophthalmopathy a median of about 6 months before onset, with about 64% sensitivity and 72.22% specificity. In cross-validation, a model built on a 13 V-J signature told ophthalmopathy apart from stable hyperthyroidism with approximately 90% sensitivity and about 81% specificity, and in testing the same model reached 80%/75%. Sample size was not statistically predetermined, and blinding of investigators to group allocation was not performed. Most expanded thyroid clonotypes (frequency above 0.001) were also detected in blood, a finding suggesting that blood repertoires may reflect thyroid immune responses.

Stable Graves' hyperthyroidism was defined as no progression to ophthalmopathy during 18 months of follow-up. Hyperthyroidism patients were newly diagnosed, with disease duration under 2 months, and aged 18 to 65 years. Patients with uncontrolled infections, other autoimmune diseases, pregnancy or lactation were excluded. Diagnoses relied on clinical symptoms, serum thyroxine and TRAb, thyroid ultrasound and orbital computed tomography. PBMCs were isolated from around 10 ml of fresh peripheral blood by Ficoll-Paque density gradient centrifugation. Trizol reagent was used to extract total RNA, and RNA quality was then checked on an Agilent 2100 Bioanalyzer.

The sequence links TRBV2 to TRBJ2-1; 10 bases in between match TRBD2. The specimen sequenced was blood. The source of this sequence is a woman in her late teens or twenties with Graves' hyperthyroidism. The CDR3 region: CASSNPSSGSYNEQFF. The sequenced DNA is TGTGCCAGCAGCAACCCCTCTAGCGGGAGTTACAATGAGCAGTTCTTC.